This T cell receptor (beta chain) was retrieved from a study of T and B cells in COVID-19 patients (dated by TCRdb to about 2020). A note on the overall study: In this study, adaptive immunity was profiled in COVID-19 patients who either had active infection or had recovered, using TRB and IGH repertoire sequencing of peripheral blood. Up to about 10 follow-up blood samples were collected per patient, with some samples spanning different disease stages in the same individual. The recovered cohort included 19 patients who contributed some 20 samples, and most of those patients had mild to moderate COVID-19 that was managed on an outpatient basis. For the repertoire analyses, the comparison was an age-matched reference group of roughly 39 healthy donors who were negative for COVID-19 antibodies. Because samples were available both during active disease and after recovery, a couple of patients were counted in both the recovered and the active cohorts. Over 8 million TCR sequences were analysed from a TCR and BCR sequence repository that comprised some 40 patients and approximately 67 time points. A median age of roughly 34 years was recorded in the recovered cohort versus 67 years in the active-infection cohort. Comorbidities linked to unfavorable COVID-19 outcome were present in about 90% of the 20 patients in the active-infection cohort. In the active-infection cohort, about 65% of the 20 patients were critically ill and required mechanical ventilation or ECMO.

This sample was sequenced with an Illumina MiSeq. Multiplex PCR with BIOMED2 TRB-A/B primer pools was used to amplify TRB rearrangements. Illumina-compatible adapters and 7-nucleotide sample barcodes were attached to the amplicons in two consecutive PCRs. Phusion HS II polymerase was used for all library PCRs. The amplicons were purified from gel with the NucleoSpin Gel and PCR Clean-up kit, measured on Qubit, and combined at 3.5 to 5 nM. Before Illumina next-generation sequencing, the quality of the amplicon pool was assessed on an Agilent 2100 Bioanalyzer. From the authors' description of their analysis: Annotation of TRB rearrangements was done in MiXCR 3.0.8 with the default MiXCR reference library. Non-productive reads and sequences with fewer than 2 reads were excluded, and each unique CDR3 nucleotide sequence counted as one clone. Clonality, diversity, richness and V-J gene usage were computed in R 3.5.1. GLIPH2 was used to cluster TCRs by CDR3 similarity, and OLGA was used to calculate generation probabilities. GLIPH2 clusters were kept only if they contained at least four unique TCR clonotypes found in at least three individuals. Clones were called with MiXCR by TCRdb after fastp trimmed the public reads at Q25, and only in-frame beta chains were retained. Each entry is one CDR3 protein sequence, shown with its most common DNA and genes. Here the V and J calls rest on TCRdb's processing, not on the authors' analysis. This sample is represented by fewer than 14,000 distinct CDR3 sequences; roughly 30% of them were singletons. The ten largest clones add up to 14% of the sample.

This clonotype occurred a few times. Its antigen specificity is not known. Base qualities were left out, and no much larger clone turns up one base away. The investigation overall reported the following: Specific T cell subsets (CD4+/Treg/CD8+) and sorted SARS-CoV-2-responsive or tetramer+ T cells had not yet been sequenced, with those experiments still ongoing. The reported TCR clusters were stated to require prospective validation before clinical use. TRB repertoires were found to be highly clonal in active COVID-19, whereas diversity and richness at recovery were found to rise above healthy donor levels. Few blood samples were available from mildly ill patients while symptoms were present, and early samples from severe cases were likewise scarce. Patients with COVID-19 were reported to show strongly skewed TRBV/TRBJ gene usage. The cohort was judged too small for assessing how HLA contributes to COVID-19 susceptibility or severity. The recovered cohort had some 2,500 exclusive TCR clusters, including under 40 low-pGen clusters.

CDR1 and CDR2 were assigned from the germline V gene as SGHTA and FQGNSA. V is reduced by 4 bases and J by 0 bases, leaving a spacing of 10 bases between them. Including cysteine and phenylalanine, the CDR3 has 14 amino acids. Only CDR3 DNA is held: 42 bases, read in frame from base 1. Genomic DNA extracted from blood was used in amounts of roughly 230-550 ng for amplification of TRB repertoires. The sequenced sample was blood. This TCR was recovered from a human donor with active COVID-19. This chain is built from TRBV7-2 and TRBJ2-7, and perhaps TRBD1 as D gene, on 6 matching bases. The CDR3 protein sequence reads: CASSSNRVSYEQYF. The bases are TGTGCCAGCAGCTCCAACAGGGTCTCCTACGAGCAGTACTTC.